Listed below are T cell receptor beta chains from one sample, sequenced in a study of T cell responses to AZD1222 COVID-19 vaccine. The assay was immunoSEQ multiplex PCR, and TCRdb's table has in-frame clones only and misses some. Of some 74,000 clones listed, under 90% are singletons. The specimen comprised peripheral blood, sampled 28 days after the second AZD1222 dose. These TCRs come from an adult who received the AZD1222 COVID-19 vaccine. The CDR3 runs from the conserved cysteine through the conserved F or W. D genes are given only for firm matches. Clone sizes are given selectively: once, few, many, or a class where the clone is expanded.

cdr3_nt: TGCAGCGTTGAAGGTATTTTTCTCACTGAAGCTTTCTTT; cdr3_aa: CSVEGIFLTEAFF; clone_size: NA; d_call: NA; j_call: TRBJ1-1; v_call: TRBV29-1
cdr3_nt: TGTGCCACTCAGGGCCTACCGATTTACGAGCAGTACTTC; cdr3_aa: CATQGLPIYEQYF; clone_size: NA; d_call: NA; j_call: TRBJ2-7; v_call: TRBV10-3
cdr3_nt: TGTGCCAGCAGTTTTTTGGTGGGCGGTGGGGAGCTGTTTTTT; cdr3_aa: CASSFLVGGGELFF; clone_size: NA; d_call: NA; j_call: TRBJ2-2; v_call: TRBV27
cdr3_nt: TGTGCCAGCAGTGAATTAGGGGTAGCGGGGAGCTCCTACAATGAGCAGTTCTTC; cdr3_aa: CASSELGVAGSSYNEQFF; clone_size: NA; d_call: TRBD2; j_call: TRBJ2-1; v_call: TRBV2
cdr3_nt: TGTGCCAGCAGTTACGACAGGGCCACCGGGGAGCTGTTTTTT; cdr3_aa: CASSYDRATGELFF; clone_size: NA; d_call: TRBD1; j_call: TRBJ2-2; v_call: TRBV6-5
cdr3_nt: TGTGCCAGCAGCTTCTCCGAATTAAACGTCAGGGTAAATGAGCAGTTCTTC; cdr3_aa: CASSFSELNVRVNEQFF; clone_size: NA; d_call: NA; j_call: TRBJ2-1; v_call: TRBV7-9
cdr3_nt: TGCGCCAGCAGCTTCACTAATGAAAAACTGTTTTTT; cdr3_aa: CASSFTNEKLFF; clone_size: NA; d_call: NA; j_call: TRBJ1-4; v_call: TRBV5-1
cdr3_nt: TGCGCCAGCAGCTCACAGCTAGCGGGGGGTTCGTATGAGCAGTTCTTC; cdr3_aa: CASSSQLAGGSYEQFF; clone_size: NA; d_call: TRBD2; j_call: TRBJ2-1; v_call: TRBV5-1
cdr3_nt: TGTGCCAGCAGTTCTTGGGGACAGGTGTCCCCTAAACTGTTTTTT; cdr3_aa: CASSSWGQVSPKLFF; clone_size: NA; d_call: TRBD1; j_call: TRBJ1-4; v_call: TRBV6-2/TRBV6-3
cdr3_nt: TGTGCCATCAGTGAGTCAGAGAACTCTGGGGCCAACGTCCTGACTTTC; cdr3_aa: CAISESENSGANVLTF; clone_size: NA; d_call: NA; j_call: TRBJ2-6; v_call: TRBV10-3
cdr3_nt: TGTGCCAGCAGTCGCGACTACCAAGCTAATGAGCAGTTCTTC; cdr3_aa: CASSRDYQANEQFF; clone_size: NA; d_call: NA; j_call: TRBJ2-1; v_call: TRBV6-5
cdr3_nt: TGTGCCATCAGTGATTCCCTGGGACAGAGCTATGGCTACACCTTC; cdr3_aa: CAISDSLGQSYGYTF; clone_size: NA; d_call: TRBD1; j_call: TRBJ1-2; v_call: TRBV10-3
cdr3_nt: TGTGCCAGCAGCTTCATCACAGGGGGGGAGCAGTTCTTC; cdr3_aa: CASSFITGGEQFF; clone_size: NA; d_call: TRBD1; j_call: TRBJ2-1; v_call: TRBV5-4
cdr3_nt: TGTGCCTGCACCAACCTGGGGACCGGGGAGCTGTTTTTT; cdr3_aa: CACTNLGTGELFF; clone_size: NA; d_call: NA; j_call: TRBJ2-2; v_call: TRBV30
cdr3_nt: TGCGCCAGCAGCTTGGCCTCAGGGGGGAATGAGCAGTTCTTC; cdr3_aa: CASSLASGGNEQFF; clone_size: NA; d_call: NA; j_call: TRBJ2-1; v_call: TRBV5-1
cdr3_nt: TGTGCCAGCAGTGACTCGGCCGAGAACACTGAAGCTTTCTTT; cdr3_aa: CASSDSAENTEAFF; clone_size: NA; d_call: NA; j_call: TRBJ1-1; v_call: TRBV6-4
cdr3_nt: TGTGCCAGCAGCCAAGACGAAATGAGAAGGGCAGATACGCAGTATTTT; cdr3_aa: CASSQDEMRRADTQYF; clone_size: NA; d_call: NA; j_call: TRBJ2-3; v_call: TRBV4-2
cdr3_nt: TGTGCCAGCAGCCCTCACACTGATACGCAGTATTTT; cdr3_aa: CASSPHTDTQYF; clone_size: NA; d_call: NA; j_call: TRBJ2-3; v_call: TRBV5-5
cdr3_nt: TGTGCCAGCAGCCTCGGACAGGGGAGTGAAAAACTGTTTTTT; cdr3_aa: CASSLGQGSEKLFF; clone_size: NA; d_call: TRBD1; j_call: TRBJ1-4; v_call: TRBV6-5
cdr3_nt: TGCGCCAGCAAGGAGGGCTCTCTTTACAATGAGCAGTTCTTC; cdr3_aa: CASKEGSLYNEQFF; clone_size: NA; d_call: NA; j_call: TRBJ2-1; v_call: TRBV5-1
cdr3_nt: TGCGCCAGCAGCCAAGATTGGGGGTTGGGCAATCAGCCCCAGCATTTT; cdr3_aa: CASSQDWGLGNQPQHF; clone_size: NA; d_call: NA; j_call: TRBJ1-5; v_call: TRBV4-1
cdr3_nt: TGTGCCAGTAGTAGGGGGTCACCCCTCCACTTT; cdr3_aa: CASSRGSPLHF; clone_size: NA; d_call: NA; j_call: TRBJ1-6; v_call: TRBV19
cdr3_nt: TGCGCCAGCAGCCAGGACCGAGGATCTAATTCACCCCTCCACTTT; cdr3_aa: CASSQDRGSNSPLHF; clone_size: NA; d_call: NA; j_call: TRBJ1-6; v_call: TRBV4-3
cdr3_nt: TGCGCCAGCAGTCAATCGGGGACAGGTTTCATCTATGGCTACACCTTC; cdr3_aa: CASSQSGTGFIYGYTF; clone_size: NA; d_call: TRBD1; j_call: TRBJ1-2; v_call: TRBV23-1
cdr3_nt: TGTGCCAGCTCACCACAAACAGGGAACACCGGGGAGCTGTTTTTT; cdr3_aa: CASSPQTGNTGELFF; clone_size: NA; d_call: NA; j_call: TRBJ2-2; v_call: TRBV18
cdr3_nt: TGTGCCAGCAGCGTAGTCGGGACACGGCAAGAGACCCAGTACTTC; cdr3_aa: CASSVVGTRQETQYF; clone_size: NA; d_call: NA; j_call: TRBJ2-5; v_call: TRBV9
cdr3_nt: TGTGCCACGACAGGGGGGCTTGACTCACCCCTCCACTTT; cdr3_aa: CATTGGLDSPLHF; clone_size: NA; d_call: TRBD1; j_call: TRBJ1-6; v_call: TRBV15
cdr3_nt: TGTGCCAGCAGTGTACAGGGGGATCAGCCCCAGCATTTT; cdr3_aa: CASSVQGDQPQHF; clone_size: NA; d_call: TRBD1; j_call: TRBJ1-5; v_call: TRBV25-1
cdr3_nt: TGCGCCAGCAGCTTCCAGACTAGCGGGGACGGGACAGATACGCAGTATTTT; cdr3_aa: CASSFQTSGDGTDTQYF; clone_size: NA; d_call: TRBD2; j_call: TRBJ2-3; v_call: TRBV5-1
cdr3_nt: TGTGCCAGCAAGGGGGGGCCCTTGGCCTCCGGGGAGCTGTTTTTT; cdr3_aa: CASKGGPLASGELFF; clone_size: NA; d_call: NA; j_call: TRBJ2-2; v_call: TRBV7-9
cdr3_nt: TGTGCCAGCACGACCGGGACAGGGACTTCCTACGAGCAGTACTTC; cdr3_aa: CASTTGTGTSYEQYF; clone_size: NA; d_call: TRBD1; j_call: TRBJ2-7; v_call: TRBV6-5
cdr3_nt: TGTGCCAGCAGTTTAGGGATCGGGGAGCTGTTTTTT; cdr3_aa: CASSLGIGELFF; clone_size: NA; d_call: NA; j_call: TRBJ2-2; v_call: TRBV12-3/TRBV12-4
cdr3_nt: TGTGCCACCCGCACAGGGGTTGAGGGGGATACGCAGTATTTT; cdr3_aa: CATRTGVEGDTQYF; clone_size: NA; d_call: TRBD1; j_call: TRBJ2-3; v_call: TRBV10-3
cdr3_nt: TGTGCCACCAGTGATTCGGGAGGGCTTTCCAATGGCTACACCTTC; cdr3_aa: CATSDSGGLSNGYTF; clone_size: NA; d_call: NA; j_call: TRBJ1-2; v_call: TRBV24-1
cdr3_nt: TGTGCCATCAGTGAGGAAAGAAACTCCTATAATTCACCCCTCCACTTT; cdr3_aa: CAISEERNSYNSPLHF; clone_size: NA; d_call: NA; j_call: TRBJ1-6; v_call: TRBV10-3
cdr3_nt: TGTGCCAGCAGTTTACAGGGAGATCAGCCCCAGCATTTT; cdr3_aa: CASSLQGDQPQHF; clone_size: once; d_call: NA; j_call: TRBJ1-5; v_call: TRBV6-6
cdr3_nt: TGTGCCAGCAGTTTATTAGGGCACAATGAGCAGTTCTTC; cdr3_aa: CASSLLGHNEQFF; clone_size: NA; d_call: NA; j_call: TRBJ2-1; v_call: TRBV12-3/TRBV12-4
cdr3_nt: TGTGCCAGCACAAGGGGTTACGAGCAGTACTTC; cdr3_aa: CASTRGYEQYF; clone_size: NA; d_call: NA; j_call: TRBJ2-7; v_call: TRBV7-8
cdr3_nt: TGTGCCAGCCTCAATCAGGGTCGGGCGGCTTTCTTT; cdr3_aa: CASLNQGRAAFF; clone_size: NA; d_call: NA; j_call: TRBJ1-1; v_call: TRBV28
cdr3_nt: TGTGCCAGCAGTTACAGAGGGACAGGGGGAGACGAGCAGTACTTC; cdr3_aa: CASSYRGTGGDEQYF; clone_size: NA; d_call: TRBD1; j_call: TRBJ2-7; v_call: TRBV6-5
cdr3_nt: TGTGCCAGCAGCTTAGAGAACACCGGGGAGCTGTTTTTT; cdr3_aa: CASSLENTGELFF; clone_size: NA; d_call: NA; j_call: TRBJ2-2; v_call: TRBV11-2
cdr3_nt: TGTGCCAGCAGCCGGACAGCGCCCTACGAGCAGTACTTC; cdr3_aa: CASSRTAPYEQYF; clone_size: NA; d_call: NA; j_call: TRBJ2-7; v_call: TRBV28
cdr3_nt: TGTGCCAGCAGCCCTCGCCCGGACAGTACCTCCTACGAGCAGTACTTC; cdr3_aa: CASSPRPDSTSYEQYF; clone_size: NA; d_call: NA; j_call: TRBJ2-7; v_call: TRBV9
cdr3_nt: TGTGCCAGCACCGCCCCGGGACAGGGGTCCTACAATGAGCAGTTCTTC; cdr3_aa: CASTAPGQGSYNEQFF; clone_size: NA; d_call: TRBD1; j_call: TRBJ2-1; v_call: TRBV5-4
cdr3_nt: TGTGCCTGGAGAAGGCTGGGACAGGGGATCGCTGGCTACACCTTC; cdr3_aa: CAWRRLGQGIAGYTF; clone_size: NA; d_call: TRBD1; j_call: TRBJ1-2; v_call: TRBV30
cdr3_nt: TGCGCCAGCAGCTTGGAATCTGGGGGAGTCGTCGAGCAGTACTTC; cdr3_aa: CASSLESGGVVEQYF; clone_size: NA; d_call: NA; j_call: TRBJ2-7; v_call: TRBV5-1
cdr3_nt: TGTGCCAGCGGCCAGGACAGCTCCTACGAGCAGTACTTC; cdr3_aa: CASGQDSSYEQYF; clone_size: NA; d_call: NA; j_call: TRBJ2-7; v_call: TRBV28
cdr3_nt: TGTGCCAGCTCACCCCAGGAGGGGGGGAGCTACGAGCAGTACTTC; cdr3_aa: CASSPQEGGSYEQYF; clone_size: NA; d_call: NA; j_call: TRBJ2-7; v_call: TRBV18
cdr3_nt: TGTGCCAGCACAAAAACTCCAGGGGACTACGAGCAGTACTTC; cdr3_aa: CASTKTPGDYEQYF; clone_size: NA; d_call: NA; j_call: TRBJ2-7; v_call: TRBV5-8
cdr3_nt: TGTGCCAGCTCACCACCTAGCGGGGCAGGAGGGGAGCAGTACTTC; cdr3_aa: CASSPPSGAGGEQYF; clone_size: NA; d_call: TRBD2; j_call: TRBJ2-7; v_call: TRBV18
cdr3_nt: TGTGCCAGCAGTGAGGACAGGGCCACCTACGAGCAGTACTTC; cdr3_aa: CASSEDRATYEQYF; clone_size: NA; d_call: TRBD1; j_call: TRBJ2-7; v_call: TRBV2